The 19 T cell receptor beta chains listed next were all sequenced from one sample in a study of long-term antiretroviral therapy in people with HIV. Investigators performed immunoSEQ version v3.0 at survey level. Sequencing was performed with immunoSEQ multiplex PCR; in TCRdb, only in-frame clones are kept and a portion is missing. The table has over 30,000 clones, over 60% seen once. The starting material was unsorted PBMCs, obtained 2 years after starting antiretroviral therapy. These receptors all come from a woman in her 50s with HIV.

This chain links TRBV7-2 with TRBJ2-7; 14 bases fit TRBD2. The CDR3 consists of 18 residues. V lost 5 bases and J lost 0; bases outside the gene matches: 9. CDR1 is SGHTA and CDR2 is FQGNSA in the germline V gene. CDR3 region: CASSIGLAGGTSSYEQYV. The CDR3 coding sequence is TGTGCCAGCAGCATTGGACTAGCGGGGGGCACCAGCTCCTACGAGCAGTACGTC.

This clone occurred a few times. This chain joins TRBV2 and TRBJ1-5; D gene ambiguous. V was cut by 5 bases and J by 4 bases, with 15 bases left in between. CDR3 length equals 15 residues. CDR1 is SNHLY and CDR2 is FYNNEI in the germline V gene. The CDR3 region has the DNA TGTGCCAGCAGTAGGGAGGGCCCTGGGAATCAGCCCCAGCATTTT. The encoded protein is CASSREGPGNQPQHF.

The chain employs TRBV4-1 and TRBJ1-1; D remains unclear. CDR3 length: 14 amino acids. CDR1 MGHRA and CDR2 YSYEKL come from the germline V gene. Trimming cost V 7 bases and J 5 bases, with 17 bases left between them. CDR3 sequence: CASTGPLRGTEAFF. CDR3 sequence (DNA): TGCGCCAGCACCGGACCTTTGAGAGGGACTGAAGCTTTCTTT.

The chain couples TRBV15 to TRBJ2-4, with 8 bases aligning to TRBD1. The CDR3 totals 19 residues. Germline assignment: CDR1 LNHNV and CDR2 YYDKDF (reference sequence). V was clipped by 2 bases and J by 5 bases; unmatched bases: 17. CDR3 sequence: CATSRLPGQGRGEENIQYF. The CDR3 DNA reads as TGTGCCACCAGCAGACTTCCCGGACAGGGACGAGGTGAGGAAAACATTCAGTACTTC.

For the CDR3, the DNA is TGTGCCAGCAGCTTAGCAGGGGCCTACAATGAGCAGTTCTTC. Protein: CASSLAGAYNEQFF. The chain has TRBV7-7 and TRBJ2-1, with D maybe TRBD1 (5 bases). The CDR3 has 14 amino acids. The germline CDR1 and CDR2 sequences are SSHAT and FNYEAQ (reference sequence). The V end was cut by 0 bases, the J end by 2 bases, with 5 bases between.

The gene calls are TRBV11-3 and TRBJ1-6; D unclear. Germline V gene lookup returns CDR1 SGHNT and CDR2 YENEEA. V was shortened by 1 base and J by 0 bases, with 10 bases between the two germline ends. The CDR3 sequence is 17 residues long. DNA of the CDR3: TGTGCCAGCAGCTTAGGGGCAGAGAGCTCCTATAATTCACCCCTCCACTTT. Amino acid sequence: CASSLGAESSYNSPLHF.

The rearrangement uses TRBV12-5 and TRBJ2-1; D remains unclear. The CDR3 is 13 residues long. In germline, CDR1 is LGHNT, CDR2 FRNRAP. Deletions cut 1 base from V and 7 bases from J, with 8 bases between. CDR3 amino acids: CASGLGRTNEQFF. In DNA form, the CDR3 reads TGTGCTAGTGGTTTGGGGAGAACGAATGAGCAGTTCTTC.

This chain joins TRBV13 and TRBJ2-7, with 10 bases identical to TRBD2. Looked up from germline, CDR1 is PRHDT and CDR2 is FYEKMQ (reference sequence). The CDR3 has 16 residues. V shed 5 bases and J 3 bases; nucleotides not matched to a gene: 10. The CDR3 nucleotides are TGTGCCAGCAGCCCATGGAGCGGGGGGGCGGTCTACGAGCAGTACTTC. It yields the protein CASSPWSGGAVYEQYF.

This clone has more than one count but fewer than ten. The CDR3 region is CATKLGGTGSPLHF. CDR3 nucleotide sequence: TGTGCCACCAAGCTCGGGGGGACAGGTTCACCCCTCCACTTT. The chain has TRBV6-1 and TRBJ1-6, with 8 bases identical to TRBD1. This CDR3 comprises 14 residues. Germline loops: CDR1 MNHNS, CDR2 SASEGT. Germline trimming cut 10 bases from V and 9 bases from J; bases unmatched to any gene: 11.

The DNA of the CDR3 is TGTGCCAGCAGTTTATCGGGGAACCATCAGCCCCAGCATTTT. This sequence encodes CASSLSGNHQPQHF. The rearrangement links TRBV27 to TRBJ1-5; no reliable D call. The ends were cut back, 0 bases at V and 5 bases at J, with 8 bases in the middle. Germline V gene lookup returns CDR1 MNHEY and CDR2 SMNVEV (reference sequence). CDR3 length: 14 amino acids.

This clone has a handful of counts. The chain is built from TRBV29-1 and TRBJ1-2, with D perhaps TRBD1 (5 bases). CDR1 and CDR2 from the germline V gene are SQVTM and ANQGSEA. The CDR3 has 11 residues. V was cut by 5 bases and J by 4 bases, with 8 bases left in between. In DNA, the CDR3 is TGCAGCGTTCAGACAGCCTATGGCTACACCTTC. This gives the protein CSVQTAYGYTF.

J is TRBJ1-2 and V is TRBV30; TRBD1 agrees at 8 bases. Germline CDR1 is GTSNPN and CDR2 is SVGIG (reference sequence). After removal of 2 bases from V and 9 bases from J, the junction contained 11 bases not matched to a gene. The CDR3 contains 14 residues. The CDR3, as DNA: TGTGCCTGGAGTTCCCGGACAGGGCCTATGCGCTACACCTTC. Protein product: CAWSSRTGPMRYTF.

This clone has more than one count but fewer than ten. The chain employs TRBV6-5 and TRBJ1-6, with a possible D match to TRBD1 (6 bases). CDR3 length: 15 amino acids. Germline CDR1 and CDR2: MNHEY and SVGAGI. Trimming shortened V by 6 bases and J by 8 bases, and 17 bases separated the two germline ends. The CDR3 loop reads CASRNREGFDSPLHF. CDR3 nucleotide sequence: TGTGCCAGCAGAAACAGGGAAGGTTTCGATTCACCCCTCCACTTT.

This rearrangement joins TRBV7-9 to TRBJ1-4; 7 bases are shared with TRBD1. CDR1 is SEHNR and CDR2 is FQNEAQ in the germline V gene (reference sequence). V dropped 5 bases and J dropped 4; count of bases not matched to a gene: 10. The CDR3 extends over 16 amino acids. For the CDR3, the DNA is TGTGCCAGCAGCCCAACTGTCGGGACAGTTAATGAAAAACTGTTTTTT. Protein: CASSPTVGTVNEKLFF.

The V and J genes are TRBV13 and TRBJ1-5, with a weak D call TRBD1 (6 bases). The V and J ends lost 0 bases and 9 bases respectively, with 15 bases between them. The CDR3 totals 15 residues. CDR1 PRHDT and CDR2 FYEKMQ come from the germline V gene (reference sequence). For the CDR3, the DNA is TGTGCCAGCAGCTTAGGGGGGGCAACCCCGAGGCCCCAGCATTTT. Translation: CASSLGGATPRPQHF.

The chain joins TRBV6-5 to TRBJ2-3; D gene unclear. Germline assignment: CDR1 MNHEY and CDR2 SVGAGI. V gave up 3 bases and J gave up 5 bases, with 9 bases separating them. This CDR3 contains 13 residues. CDR3 sequence reads: CASSYRGIDTQYF. The CDR3 nucleotides are TGTGCCAGCAGTTATCGTGGGATAGATACGCAGTATTTT.

The chain has TRBV7-2 and TRBJ1-3, with 7 nucleotides matching TRBD1. V trimming: 4 bases; J trimming: 4 bases; junction bases outside the gene matches: 10. This CDR3 region has 16 residues. In germline, CDR1 is SGHTA, CDR2 FQGNSA. The CDR3: CASSSRQGRGGNTIYF. The CDR3 coding sequence is TGTGCCAGCAGCTCTAGACAGGGAAGAGGAGGAAACACCATATATTTT. Using reference TRBV7-2 and TRBJ1-3 for the parts outside the CDR3, the full variable domain is GAGVSQSPSNKVTEKGKDVELRCDPISGHTALYWYRQSLGQGLEFLIYFQGNSAPDKSGLPSDRFSAERTGGSVSTLTIQRTQQEDSAVYLCASSSRQGRGGNTIYFGEGSWLTVV.

The chain links TRBV9 to TRBJ1-2, with D possibly TRBD1 on 6 matching bases. From germline, CDR1 is SGDLS and CDR2 YYNGEE. Trimming took off 3 bases at V and 8 bases at J, with 20 bases between the two ends. The CDR3 runs 15 residues. CDR3 nucleotide sequence: TGTGCCAGCAGCGCGACCTTAACAGGGAAGGAGGGCTACACCTTC. It translates to CASSATLTGKEGYTF.

This clone was seen only a few times. V gene TRBV14 combines with J gene TRBJ1-6; tentatively, D is TRBD1 (6 bases). V lost 1 base to trimming and J lost 11 bases, with 18 bases between them. The CDR3 is made up of 16 amino acids. CDR1 is SGHDN, CDR2 FVKESK, per germline. This CDR3 is CASSQGPGQFKAPLHF. DNA of the CDR3: TGTGCCAGCAGCCAAGGTCCGGGACAATTCAAGGCACCCCTCCACTTT.